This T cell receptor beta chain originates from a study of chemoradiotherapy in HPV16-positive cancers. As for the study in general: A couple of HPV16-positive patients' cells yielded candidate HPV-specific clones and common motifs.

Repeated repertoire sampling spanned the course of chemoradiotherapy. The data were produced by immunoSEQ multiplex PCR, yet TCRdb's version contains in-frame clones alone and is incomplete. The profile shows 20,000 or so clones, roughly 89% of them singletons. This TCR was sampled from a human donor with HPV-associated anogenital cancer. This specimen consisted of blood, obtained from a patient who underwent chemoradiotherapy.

The CDR3 bases are TGTGCCTGGGCCTACAATGAGCAGTTCTTC. Translation: CAWAYNEQFF. The chain employs TRBV30 and TRBJ2-1; unclear D gene. Germline V gene data show CDR1 as GTSNPN and CDR2 as SVGIG (reference sequence). This CDR3 region has 10 residues. The V and J ends lost 5 bases and 2 bases respectively, with 1 base between them.